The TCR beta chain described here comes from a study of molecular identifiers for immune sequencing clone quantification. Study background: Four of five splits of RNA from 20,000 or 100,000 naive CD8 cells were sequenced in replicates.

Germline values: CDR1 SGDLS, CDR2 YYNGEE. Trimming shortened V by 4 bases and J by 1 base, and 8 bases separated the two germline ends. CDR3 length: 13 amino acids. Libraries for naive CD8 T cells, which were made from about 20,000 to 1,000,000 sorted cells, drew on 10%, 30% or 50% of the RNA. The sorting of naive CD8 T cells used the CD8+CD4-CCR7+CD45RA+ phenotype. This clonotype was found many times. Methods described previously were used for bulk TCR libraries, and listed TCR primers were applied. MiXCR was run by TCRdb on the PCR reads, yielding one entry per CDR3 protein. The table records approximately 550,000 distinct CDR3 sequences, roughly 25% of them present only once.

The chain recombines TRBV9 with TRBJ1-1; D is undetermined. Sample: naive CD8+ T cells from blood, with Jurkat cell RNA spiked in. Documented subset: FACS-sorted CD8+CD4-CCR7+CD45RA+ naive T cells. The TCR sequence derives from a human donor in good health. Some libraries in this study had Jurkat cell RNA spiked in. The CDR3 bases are TGTGCCAGCAGCCCACCGTCGAACACTGAAGCTTTCTTT. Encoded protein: CASSPPSNTEAFF.